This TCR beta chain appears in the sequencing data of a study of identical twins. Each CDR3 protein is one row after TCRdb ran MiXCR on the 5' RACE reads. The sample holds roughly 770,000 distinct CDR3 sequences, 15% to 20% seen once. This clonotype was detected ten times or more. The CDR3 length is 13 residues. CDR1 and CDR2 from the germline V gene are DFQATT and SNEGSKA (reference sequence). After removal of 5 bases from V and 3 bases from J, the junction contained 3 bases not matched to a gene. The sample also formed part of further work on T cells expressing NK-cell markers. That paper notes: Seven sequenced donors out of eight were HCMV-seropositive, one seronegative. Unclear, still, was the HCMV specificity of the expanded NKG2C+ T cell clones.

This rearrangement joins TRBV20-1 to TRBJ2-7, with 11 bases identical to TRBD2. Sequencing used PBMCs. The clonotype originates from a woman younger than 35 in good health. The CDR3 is CSARLAGRYEQYF. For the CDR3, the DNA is TGCAGTGCTCGACTAGCGGGACGCTACGAGCAGTACTTC.